Presented here are 2 T cell receptor beta chains from one specimen sequenced in a study of T cells expressing NK-cell markers. From the 5' RACE reads, TCRdb lists one entry per CDR3 protein and no DNA. This table holds 400,000 to 550,000 distinct CDR3 sequences. Sequencing was performed on blood T cells: a sorted CD56 or NKG2C T cell subset, CD4+ or CD8+ T cells, or bulk PBMC T cells (not recorded which). Source of these receptors: a woman between 18 and 70 years old in good health.

The chain carries TRBV29-1 and TRBJ1-1; TCRdb indicates TRBD1, and absent DNA this call remains unverified. The germline V gene has CDR1 SQVTM and CDR2 ANQGSEA. This CDR3 has 13 amino acids. This CDR3 reads CSVTGTGSTEAFF. The whole variable domain, remainder taken from reference TRBV29-1 and TRBJ1-1, is SAVISQKPSRDICQRGTSLTIQCQVDSQVTMMFWYRQQPGQSLTLIATANQGSEATYESGFVIDKFPISRPNLTFSTLTVSNMSPEDSSIYLCSVTGTGSTEAFFGQGTRLTVV.

The chain carries TRBV4-2 and TRBJ1-4; the D call of TRBD1 rests on TCRdb alone, since no DNA is present to check it. Germline assignment: CDR1 LGHNA and CDR2 YNFKEQ. The length of the CDR3 is 15 residues. CDR3 region: CASSQEGGAPGKLFF.